This T cell receptor (beta chain) is from a study of blood T cell repertoires in COVID-19 (dated by TCRdb to 2020 to 2022). About the study as a whole: Collaborator samples came from the United States, Italy and Spain and covered acute and convalescent phases of COVID-19. The material from the prospective study consisted of cDNA or gDNA derived from T cells, B-cell-depleted T cells, or PBMCs. Subjects who had been exposed to COVID-19, were actively infected with it, or had recovered from it provided the deeply sampled blood TCRbeta repertoires that made up the dataset. The repertoires were released in a freely available public database intended as a resource for research on the immune response to SARS-CoV-2. Samples were obtained from the ongoing ImmuneRACE study (first 160 participants) and from roughly 1,300 subjects provided by 6 global collaborators. A de-identified subject ID, COVID-19 status, age in years and sex were almost always included in the sample metadata. Where available, HLA class I and class II types were taken from metadata supplied by the sample provider and were not determined by assay-based typing. Overall results and qualifications from the work: The amount of clinical and demographic metadata varied by source and participant and was provided uncurated.

TCRbeta CDR3 regions were amplified from genomic DNA by means of the immunoSEQ Assay, a bias-controlled multiplex PCR. As for the original processing: The number of nucleated cells in each sample was estimated by amplification of reference gene primers within the assay. To quantify the absolute abundance of each unique TCRbeta CDR3 rearrangement, sequence reads were collapsed and filtered. Productive Simpson clonality was computed per sample as the square root of Simpson's diversity index over productive rearrangements. TCRdb's version of the immuneACCESS table is confined to in-frame rearrangements and falls short of the full clone set. An unresolved V gene accounts for under half of the shortfall where checked; the remainder is of unknown origin. V and J calls plus clone size are reproduced from that table; the DNA served to infer D and trimming. The sample table shows fewer than 65,000 clones, and about 80% are seen once. The ten largest clones represent 3.5% of the sample.

Trimming accounts for 4 bases at V and 8 bases at J, while the number of junction bases matched to no gene is 10. The germline V gene provides CDR1 MRHNA and CDR2 SNTAGT. From the cysteine up to the phenylalanine, the CDR3 has a length of 14 residues. Only the CDR3 portion is preserved as DNA: 42 bases, with reading frame beginning at the first base. About this clone: This receptor's antigen is unknown. Base qualities were left out, and no much larger clone turns up one base away.

The collaborating institutions used their own protocols to collect whole blood in K2EDTA tubes. For TCRbeta analysis, collaborator samples were shipped as frozen whole blood, as isolated PBMCs, or as DNA extracted from either sample type. Source material: peripheral blood. The TCR comes from a man aged 55 to 70 with acute or convalescent COVID-19. The rearranged segments are TRBV6-4 and TRBJ1-2, and TRBD1 aligns with 7 junction nucleotides. The DNA sequence is as follows: TGTGCCAGCAGTGCCGACAGGGAGAACGGCGGCTACACCTTC. It encodes CASSADRENGGYTF.